A single sample is the source of the 24 T cell receptor beta chains below, sequenced in a study of blood T cell repertoires in COVID-19. Produced via immunoSEQ multiplex PCR; TCRdb's table is partial and in-frame only. This table holds 150,000 to 200,000 clones, around nine tenths found once. Input material: peripheral blood. These receptors were obtained from a man aged 55-75 years with COVID-19, enrolled during active disease.

A single count supports this clone. V gene TRBV14 combines with J gene TRBJ1-4, with D maybe TRBD1 (5 bases). The V gene lost 6 bases and the J gene lost 0 bases, with 14 bases spanning the gap. This CDR3 spans 16 amino acids. Germline V lookup: CDR1 SGHDN, CDR2 FVKESK. CDR3 sequence reads: CASSSTDTATNEKLFF. CDR3 nucleotide sequence: TGTGCCAGCAGTTCGACAGACACAGCAACTAATGAAAAACTGTTTTTT.

The V and J genes are TRBV9 and TRBJ1-2; unclear D gene. Germline CDR1 and CDR2: SGDLS and YYNGEE. V was cut by 0 bases and J by 7 bases, with 13 bases left in between. The CDR3 spans 14 residues. CDR3 sequence (DNA): TGTGCCAGCAGCGTAGCAGTTGGGCAGATTGGCTACACCTTC. Amino acids: CASSVAVGQIGYTF.

As DNA, the CDR3 is TGTGCCAGCAGCCCAGGGGTAGCGGGGCCCGCCACAGATACGCAGTATTTT. Translated: CASSPGVAGPATDTQYF. This chain links TRBV11-3 with TRBJ2-3, with TRBD2 matching over 8 bases. The CDR3 is 17 residues long. J lost 2 bases, V lost 5 bases, and 12 bases had no gene match. Germline-derived CDR1 and CDR2 are SGHNT and YENEEA.

This clone was seen only once. V usage is TRBV3-1 (or the pseudogene TRBV3-2) and J usage is TRBJ1-2; no clear D gene. Germline CDR1 is LGHDT and CDR2 is YNNKEL (reference sequence). Trimming removed 1 base from V and 2 bases from J, with 11 bases in between. The CDR3 runs to 15 residues. CDR3 in DNA: TGTGCCAGCAGCCAAGGCTTTACGGGGAACTATGGCTACACCTTC. It translates to CASSQGFTGNYGYTF.

The genes are TRBV6-5 and TRBJ1-1; 8 positions match TRBD1. The V gene end was trimmed by 2 bases and the J gene end by 4 bases; junction bases not matched to a gene: 6. CDR1 and CDR2 from the germline V gene are MNHEY and SVGAGI. This CDR3 spans 15 amino acids. In DNA, the CDR3 is TGTGCCAGCAGTTACGAAGGGACAGGAACCACTGAAGCTTTCTTT. This gives the protein CASSYEGTGTTEAFF.

CDR3 DNA sequence: TGTGCCTTCGGACTAGCGGGGCCCTACGAGCAGTACTTC. Translation: CAFGLAGPYEQYF. The chain has TRBV2 and TRBJ2-7; 12 bases agree with TRBD2. Germline CDR1 reads SNHLY; CDR2 reads FYNNEI. Trimming took 11 bases from V and 2 from J; bases not matched to a gene: 4. The CDR3 length is 13 residues.

This clone was detected a few times. The chain couples TRBV6-1 to TRBJ1-6; 7 nucleotides match TRBD1. The CDR3 consists of 16 residues. Germline CDR1 MNHNS, CDR2 SASEGT. The junction had 7 bases not matched to a gene; V was cut back by 2 bases and J by 6 bases. CDR3 DNA: TGTGCCAGCAGTGAAACAGGGGTATTAAGTAATTCACCCCTCCACTTT. This codes for CASSETGVLSNSPLHF.

This clone has a handful of counts. The rearrangement uses TRBV5-1 and TRBJ1-1, with a possible D match to TRBD1 (5 bases). Per the germline V gene, CDR1 is SGHRS and CDR2 is YFSETQ. With 0 bases removed from V and 4 bases from J, the gap between germline ends came to 13 bases. This CDR3 spans 15 amino acids. The CDR3 nucleotides are TGCGCCAGCAGCTTGGGGACCCAGGGTATCACTGAAGCTTTCTTT. It encodes CASSLGTQGITEAFF. Together with reference TRBV5-1 and TRBJ1-1, the CDR3 gives the full variable domain: KAGVTQTPRYLIKTRGQQVTLSCSPISGHRSVSWYQQTPGQGLQFLFEYFSETQRNKGNFPGRFSGRQFSNSRSEMNVSTLELGDSALYLCASSLGTQGITEAFFGQGTRLTVV.

This CDR3 is CASSEGQRTTNEKLFF. The CDR3 bases are TGTGCCAGCAGCGAGGGACAACGAACAACTAATGAAAAACTGTTTTTT. This chain links TRBV11-2 with TRBJ1-4, with TRBD1 as a possible D gene (6 bases). The germline gives CDR1 SGHAT, CDR2 FQNNGV. The CDR3 has 16 residues. The V end lost 5 bases, the J end lost 0 bases, and 13 bases lay between the germline ends. Full variable domain (rest looked up from reference TRBV11-2 and TRBJ1-4): EAGVAQSPRYKIIEKRQSVAFWCNPISGHATLYWYQQILGQGPKLLIQFQNNGVVDDSQLPKDRFSAERLKGVDSTLKIQPAKLEDSAVYLCASSEGQRTTNEKLFFGSGTQLSVL.

Details on this clone: A read error may produce the germline difference seen at one junction end. The chain uses TRBV12-3 or TRBV12-4 and TRBJ2-5; TRBD1 aligns across 8 bases. The CDR3 consists of 11 residues. The CDR3 DNA reads as TGTGCCAGCAGGCAGGACAGGGTGTTTCACTTC. This gives the protein CASRQDRVFHF.

Notes on this clone: The sample carries other DNA sequences with the same CDR3. The V call is TRBV29-1, the J call TRBJ1-2, with 10 bases identical to TRBD1. Trimming took 6 bases from V and 6 from J; bases not matched to a gene: 7. Germline CDR1 reads SQVTM; CDR2 reads ANQGSEA. The length of the CDR3 is 13 residues. The CDR3, as DNA: TGCAGCGTCTCTACCGGGACAGGGGATGGCTACACCTTC. This sequence encodes CSVSTGTGDGYTF.

This chain uses TRBV7-9 with TRBJ2-2; D is ambiguous. V lost 8 bases and J lost 4, with 5 bases in between. Germline lookup yields CDR1 SEHNR and CDR2 FQNEAQ (reference sequence). This CDR3 contains 11 residues. The CDR3 sequence is CASGGTGELFF. The CDR3 DNA sequence: TGTGCCAGCGGCGGCACCGGGGAGCTGTTTTTT.

This clone was recorded once. This chain joins TRBV7-2 and TRBJ1-1; no clear D gene. The CDR3 is made up of 12 amino acids. Germline CDR1 and CDR2: SGHTA and FQGNSA. The V and J ends lost 3 bases and 1 base respectively, with 3 bases between them. The CDR3 DNA reads as TGTGCCAGCAGCTTTCGGAACACTGAAGCTTTCTTT. Its protein is CASSFRNTEAFF. The full variable domain, completed using reference TRBV7-2 and TRBJ1-1, is GAGVSQSPSNKVTEKGKDVELRCDPISGHTALYWYRQSLGQGLEFLIYFQGNSAPDKSGLPSDRFSAERTGGSVSTLTIQRTQQEDSAVYLCASSFRNTEAFFGQGTRLTVV.

The chain carries TRBV28 and TRBJ1-1; 7 nucleotides agree with TRBD1. After removal of 5 bases from V and 7 bases from J, the junction contained 7 bases not matched to a gene. Germline values: CDR1 MDHEN, CDR2 SYDVKM. The CDR3 length is 13 residues. The CDR3 coding sequence is TGTGCCAGCAGTAGCGGACAGGCGTTTGAAGCTTTCTTT. Protein: CASSSGQAFEAFF.

CDR3 residues: CSVWTGDGYTF. CDR3 bases: TGCAGCGTTTGGACAGGGGATGGCTACACCTTC. The gene calls are TRBV29-1 and TRBJ1-2; 9 positions match TRBD1. V lost 5 bases and J lost 6; bases outside the gene matches: 1. The germline V gene has CDR1 SQVTM and CDR2 ANQGSEA. This CDR3 has 11 residues.

The chain's CDR3 is CATSAQSEGTNEKLFF. The CDR3 nucleotides are TGTGCCACCAGTGCCCAATCGGAGGGAACTAATGAAAAACTGTTTTTT. This chain joins TRBV24-1 and TRBJ1-4; the D is unclear. Trimming cost V 5 bases and J 1 base, with 13 bases left between them. Germline V gene lookup returns CDR1 KGHDR and CDR2 SFDVKD. This CDR3 spans 16 amino acids.

As DNA, the CDR3 is TGTGCCAGCTCACCACCGATGAGCGGGGGGTTGAACAATGAGCAGTTCTTC. Its translation: CASSPPMSGGLNNEQFF. The genes are TRBV18 and TRBJ2-1; 9 bases fit TRBD2. V was pared by 0 bases and J by 5 bases, with 8 bases of the junction left unmatched. Germline-derived CDR1 and CDR2 are KGHSH and LQKENI. The CDR3 sequence is 17 residues long.

J is TRBJ2-1 and V is TRBV4-2, with D possibly TRBD2 on 6 matching bases. Germline values: CDR1 LGHNA, CDR2 YNFKEQ. Trimming pared 0 bases from V and 0 bases from J, leaving 15 bases between. This CDR3 has 18 residues. CDR3: CASSQDPVAVASYNEQFF. DNA for the CDR3: TGTGCCAGCAGCCAAGATCCAGTAGCGGTAGCCTCCTACAATGAGCAGTTCTTC.

The J gene is TRBJ2-3, the V gene TRBV10-3; 8 nucleotides line up with TRBD1. V was clipped by 3 bases and J by 2 bases; unmatched bases: 10. Germline values: CDR1 ENHRY, CDR2 SYGVKD. CDR3 size: 17 residues. CDR3 DNA sequence: TGTGCCATCAGTGACGGGACAGGATCTGCGTACACAGATACGCAGTATTTT. Translation: CAISDGTGSAYTDTQYF.

The chain is built from TRBV27 and TRBJ1-1, with 9 bases lining up with TRBD1. Per germline, CDR1 MNHEY and CDR2 SMNVEV (reference sequence). The V segment lost 4 bases and the J segment 0 bases; nucleotides outside the gene matches: 6. This CDR3 has 16 residues. This CDR3 reads CASSSGQGHMNTEAFF. CDR3 nucleotide sequence: TGTGCCAGCAGTTCGGGACAGGGCCACATGAACACTGAAGCTTTCTTT.

The V gene is TRBV24-1, the J gene TRBJ1-5; TRBD1 agrees at 7 bases. The germline gives CDR1 KGHDR, CDR2 SFDVKD. This CDR3 has 15 residues. V lost 4 bases and J lost 3; bases outside the gene matches: 5. The CDR3 loop is CATSESGTDNQPQHF. Written as DNA, the CDR3 is TGTGCCACCAGTGAGTCCGGGACAGACAATCAGCCCCAGCATTTT.

This clone was seen only a few times. The chain is built from TRBV5-4 and TRBJ1-2; D is perhaps TRBD1 (5 bases). Germline CDR1 is SGHNT and CDR2 is YYREEE (reference sequence). V dropped 4 bases and J dropped 4 bases, with 11 bases sitting between them. The CDR3 length is 13 residues. CDR3 sequence: CASSQGLAYGYTF. The CDR3 DNA reads as TGTGCCAGCAGCCAGGGACTGGCCTATGGCTACACCTTC.

This chain uses TRBV5-1 with TRBJ2-5; D gene ambiguous. Germline V gene lookup returns CDR1 SGHRS and CDR2 YFSETQ. Trimming cost V 1 base and J 1 base, with 11 bases left between them. The CDR3 runs to 15 residues. CDR3 in amino acids: CASSLSRGTQETQYF. The CDR3 DNA reads as TGCGCCAGCAGCTTGTCACGAGGTACCCAAGAGACCCAGTACTTC.

The chain uses TRBV13 and TRBJ1-1; D gene uncertain. This CDR3 region has 12 residues. Trimming took 4 bases from V and 4 from J, leaving 7 bases between them. Germline assignment: CDR1 PRHDT and CDR2 FYEKMQ (reference sequence). CDR3 region: CASSYRGTEAFF. CDR3 nucleotides: TGTGCCAGCAGCTACCGGGGCACTGAAGCTTTCTTT.